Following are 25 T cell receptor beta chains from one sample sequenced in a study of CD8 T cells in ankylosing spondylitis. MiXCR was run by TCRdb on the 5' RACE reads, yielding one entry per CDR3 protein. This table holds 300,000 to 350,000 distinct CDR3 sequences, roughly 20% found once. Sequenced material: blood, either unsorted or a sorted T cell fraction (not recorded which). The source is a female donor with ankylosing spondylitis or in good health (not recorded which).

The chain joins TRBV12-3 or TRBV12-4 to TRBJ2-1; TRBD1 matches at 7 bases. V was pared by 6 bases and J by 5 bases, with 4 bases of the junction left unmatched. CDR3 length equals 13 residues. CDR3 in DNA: TGTGCCAGCAGCTCACAGGGGCACAATGAGCAGTTCTTC. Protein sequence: CASSSQGHNEQFF.

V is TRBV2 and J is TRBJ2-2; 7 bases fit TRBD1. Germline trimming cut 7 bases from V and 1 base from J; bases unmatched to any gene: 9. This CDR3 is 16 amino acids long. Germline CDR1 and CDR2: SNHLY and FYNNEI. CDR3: CASTLHRQGNTGELFF. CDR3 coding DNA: TGTGCCAGCACACTCCACCGACAGGGGAACACCGGGGAGCTGTTTTTT.

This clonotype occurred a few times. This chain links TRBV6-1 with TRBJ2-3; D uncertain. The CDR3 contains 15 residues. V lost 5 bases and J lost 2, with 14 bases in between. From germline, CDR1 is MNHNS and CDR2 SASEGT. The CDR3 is CASSPRSRNTDTQYF. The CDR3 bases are TGTGCCAGCAGTCCCAGATCCAGAAACACAGATACGCAGTATTTT.

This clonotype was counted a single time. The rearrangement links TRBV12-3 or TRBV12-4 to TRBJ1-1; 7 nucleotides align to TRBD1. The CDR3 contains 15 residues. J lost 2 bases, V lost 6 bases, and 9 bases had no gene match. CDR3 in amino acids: CASRLSGTDNTEAFF. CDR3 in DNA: TGTGCCAGCAGACTTTCCGGGACAGACAACACTGAAGCTTTCTTT.

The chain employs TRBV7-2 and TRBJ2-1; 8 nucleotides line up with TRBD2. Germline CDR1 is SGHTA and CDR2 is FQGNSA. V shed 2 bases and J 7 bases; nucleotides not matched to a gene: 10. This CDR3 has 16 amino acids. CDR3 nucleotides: TGTGCCAGCAGCTTAAATGGTGGGGGACTAGGTAATGAGCAGTTCTTC. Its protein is CASSLNGGGLGNEQFF.

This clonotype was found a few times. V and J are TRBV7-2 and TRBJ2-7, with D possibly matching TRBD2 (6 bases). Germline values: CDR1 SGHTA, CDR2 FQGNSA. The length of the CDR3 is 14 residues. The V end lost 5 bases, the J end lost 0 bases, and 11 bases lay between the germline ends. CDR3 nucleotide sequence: TGTGCCAGCAGCGTCGGGACTCTCTCCTACGAGCAGTACTTC. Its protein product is CASSVGTLSYEQYF.

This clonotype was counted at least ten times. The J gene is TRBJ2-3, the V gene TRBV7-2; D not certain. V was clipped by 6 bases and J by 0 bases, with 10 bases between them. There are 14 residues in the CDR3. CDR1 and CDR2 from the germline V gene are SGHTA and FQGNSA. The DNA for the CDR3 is TGTGCCAGCAGTTCTTACGGGAGCACAGATACGCAGTATTTT. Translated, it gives CASSSYGSTDTQYF.

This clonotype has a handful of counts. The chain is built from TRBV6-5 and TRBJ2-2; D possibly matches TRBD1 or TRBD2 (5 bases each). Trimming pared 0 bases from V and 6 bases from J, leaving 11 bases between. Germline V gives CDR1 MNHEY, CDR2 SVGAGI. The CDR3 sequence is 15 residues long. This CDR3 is CASSYSTPGPGELFF. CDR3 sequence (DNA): TGTGCCAGCAGTTACTCGACCCCGGGGCCCGGGGAGCTGTTTTTT.

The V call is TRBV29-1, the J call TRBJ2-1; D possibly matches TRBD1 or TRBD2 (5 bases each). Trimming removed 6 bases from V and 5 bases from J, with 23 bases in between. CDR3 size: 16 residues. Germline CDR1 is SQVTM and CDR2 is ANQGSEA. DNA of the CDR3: TGCAGCGTGGCTACGTCGGGGACCCGACGGCACAATGAGCAGTTCTTC. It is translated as CSVATSGTRRHNEQFF.

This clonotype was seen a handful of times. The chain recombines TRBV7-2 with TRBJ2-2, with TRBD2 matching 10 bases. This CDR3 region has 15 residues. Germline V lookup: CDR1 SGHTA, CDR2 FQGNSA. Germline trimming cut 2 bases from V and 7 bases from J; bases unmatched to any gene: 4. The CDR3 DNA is TGTGCCAGCAGCTTAATAGCGGGAGGAAGCGGGGAGCTGTTTTTT. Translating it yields CASSLIAGGSGELFF.

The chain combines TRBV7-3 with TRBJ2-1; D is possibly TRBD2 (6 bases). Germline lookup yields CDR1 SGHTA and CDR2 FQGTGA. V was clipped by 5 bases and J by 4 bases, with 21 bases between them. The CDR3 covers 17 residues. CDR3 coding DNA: TGTGCCAGCAGCCCATGGTCCACGGGACTCGAGTACAATGAGCAGTTCTTC. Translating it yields CASSPWSTGLEYNEQFF.

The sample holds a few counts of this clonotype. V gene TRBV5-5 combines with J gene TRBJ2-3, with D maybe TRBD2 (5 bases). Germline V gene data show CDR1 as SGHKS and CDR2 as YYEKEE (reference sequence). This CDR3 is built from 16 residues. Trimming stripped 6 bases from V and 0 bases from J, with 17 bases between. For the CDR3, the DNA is TGTGCCAGCACCCTGGAGGTGGGCTGGAGCACAGATACGCAGTATTTT. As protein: CASTLEVGWSTDTQYF.

For the CDR3, the DNA is TGTGCCAGCAAGAAGGGGGCGTCCGGCGAGCAGTACTTC. The encoded protein is CASKKGASGEQYF. The chain has TRBV2 and TRBJ2-7; 7 bases are a match to TRBD1. The germline gives CDR1 SNHLY, CDR2 FYNNEI. Unmatched junction bases numbered 9, after V lost 7 bases and J lost 6 bases. The CDR3 has 13 amino acids.

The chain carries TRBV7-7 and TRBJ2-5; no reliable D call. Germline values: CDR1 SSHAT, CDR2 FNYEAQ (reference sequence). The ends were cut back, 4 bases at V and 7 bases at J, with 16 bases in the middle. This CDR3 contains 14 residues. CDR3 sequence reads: CASSSHDRPGTQYF. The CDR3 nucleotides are TGTGCCAGCAGCTCCCACGACCGCCCAGGGACCCAGTACTTC.

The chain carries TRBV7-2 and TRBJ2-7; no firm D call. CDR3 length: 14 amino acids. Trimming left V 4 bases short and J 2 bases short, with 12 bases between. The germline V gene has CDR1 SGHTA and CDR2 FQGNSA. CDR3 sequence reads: CASSSGLITYEQYF. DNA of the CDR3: TGTGCCAGCAGCTCGGGCCTAATCACCTACGAGCAGTACTTC.

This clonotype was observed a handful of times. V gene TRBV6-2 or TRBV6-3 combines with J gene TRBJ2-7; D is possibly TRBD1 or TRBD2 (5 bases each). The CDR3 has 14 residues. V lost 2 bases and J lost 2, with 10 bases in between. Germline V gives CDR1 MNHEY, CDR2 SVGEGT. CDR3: CASSYGQGPYEQYF. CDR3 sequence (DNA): TGTGCCAGCAGTTACGGGCAGGGACCCTACGAGCAGTACTTC.

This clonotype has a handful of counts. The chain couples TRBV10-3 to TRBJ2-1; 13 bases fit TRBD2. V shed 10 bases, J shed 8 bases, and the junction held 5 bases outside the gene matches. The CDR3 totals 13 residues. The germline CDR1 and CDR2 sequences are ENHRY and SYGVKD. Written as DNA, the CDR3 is TGTGCCACCGGACTAGCGGGAGAGGATGAGCAGTTCTTC. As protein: CATGLAGEDEQFF.

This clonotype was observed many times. Here the CDR3 reads CASSQTSGYEQYF. The DNA for the CDR3 is TGTGCCAGCAGCCAAACTAGCGGCTACGAGCAGTACTTC. This sequence joins TRBV5-6 and TRBJ2-7; 8 bases line up with TRBD2. With 4 bases clipped from V and 3 bases from J, the junction kept 3 bases outside the gene matches. Germline V CDR1 and CDR2: SGHDT, YYEEEE. The CDR3 spans 13 residues. The full variable domain, in which reference TRBV5-6 and TRBJ2-7 provide the parts outside the CDR3, is DAGVTQSPTHLIKTRGQQVTLRCSPKSGHDTVSWYQQALGQGPQFIFQYYEEEERQRGNFPDRFSGHQFPNYSSELNVNALLLGDSALYLCASSQTSGYEQYFGPGTRLTVT.

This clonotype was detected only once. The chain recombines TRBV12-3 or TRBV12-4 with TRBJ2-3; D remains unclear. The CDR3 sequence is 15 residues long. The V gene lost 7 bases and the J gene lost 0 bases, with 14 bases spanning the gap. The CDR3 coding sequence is TGTGCCAGCATCAGTGGGGTTTCTAGCACAGATACGCAGTATTTT. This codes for CASISGVSSTDTQYF.

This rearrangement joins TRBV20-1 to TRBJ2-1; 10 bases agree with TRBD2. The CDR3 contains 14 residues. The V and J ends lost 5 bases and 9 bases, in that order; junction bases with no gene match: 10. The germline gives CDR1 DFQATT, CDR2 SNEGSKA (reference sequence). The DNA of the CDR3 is TGCAGTGCTTCCCGTAGCGGGAGGCCGGTTGAGCAGTTCTTC. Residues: CSASRSGRPVEQFF.

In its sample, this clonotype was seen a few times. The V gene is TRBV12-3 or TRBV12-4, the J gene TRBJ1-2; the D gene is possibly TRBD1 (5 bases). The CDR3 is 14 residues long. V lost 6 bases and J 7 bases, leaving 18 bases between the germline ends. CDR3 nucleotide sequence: TGTGCCAGCAGCCCCCTCCAGGGAAGGGTTGGCTACACCTTC. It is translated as CASSPLQGRVGYTF.

CDR3 in DNA: TGCAGTGCTAGAGGGGTCGACTATGGCTACACCTTC. Translated: CSARGVDYGYTF. The chain couples TRBV20-1 to TRBJ1-2; D is uncertain. The CDR3 has 12 residues. Germline-derived CDR1 and CDR2 are DFQATT and SNEGSKA (reference sequence). V lost 1 base and J lost 3, with 6 bases in between.

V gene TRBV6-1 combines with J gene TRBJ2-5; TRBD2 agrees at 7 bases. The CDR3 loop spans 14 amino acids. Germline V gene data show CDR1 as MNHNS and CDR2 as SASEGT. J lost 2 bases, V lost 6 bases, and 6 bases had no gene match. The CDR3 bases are TGTGCCAGCAGCCCTAGCGGCCTTCAAGAGACCCAGTACTTC. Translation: CASSPSGLQETQYF.

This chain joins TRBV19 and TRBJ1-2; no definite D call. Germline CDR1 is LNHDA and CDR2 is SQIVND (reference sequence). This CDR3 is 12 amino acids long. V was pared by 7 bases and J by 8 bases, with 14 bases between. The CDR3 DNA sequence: TGTGCCAGTACTACTCCAGTGGGGGGCTACACCTTC. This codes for CASTTPVGGYTF.

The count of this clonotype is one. The CDR3 region is CASSQDHRRIFEKLFF. CDR3 DNA: TGTGCCAGCAGCCAAGATCACAGGCGGATCTTTGAAAAACTGTTTTTT. This chain connects TRBV4-2 to TRBJ1-4; a weak D match, TRBD1 (5 bases). Looked up from germline, CDR1 is LGHNA and CDR2 is YNFKEQ. The CDR3 has 16 residues. V gave up 0 bases and J gave up 7 bases, with 15 bases separating them.